This T cell receptor (beta chain) derives from a study of blood T cell repertoires in COVID-19. Libraries were prepared by immunoSEQ multiplex PCR; TCRdb keeps only in-frame clonotypes and omits some of them. In the table there are over 200,000 clones, approximately 90% of which are singletons. Germline loops: CDR1 SGHTA, CDR2 FQGNSA. The V segment lost 3 bases and the J segment 4 bases; nucleotides outside the gene matches: 5. The CDR3 has 15 amino acids. Individuals aged about 18 to 100 years were recruited from about two dozen US areas. The V call is TRBV7-2, the J call TRBJ2-3; 9 bases agree with TRBD1. The TCR sequence derives from a man younger than 45 who had recovered from COVID-19. Input material: PBMCs or T cells enriched from blood (not recorded which). Here the CDR3 DNA reads TGTGCCAGCAGCTTCTTAACAGGGGGCTCAGATACGCAGTATTTT. Translating it yields CASSFLTGGSDTQYF.